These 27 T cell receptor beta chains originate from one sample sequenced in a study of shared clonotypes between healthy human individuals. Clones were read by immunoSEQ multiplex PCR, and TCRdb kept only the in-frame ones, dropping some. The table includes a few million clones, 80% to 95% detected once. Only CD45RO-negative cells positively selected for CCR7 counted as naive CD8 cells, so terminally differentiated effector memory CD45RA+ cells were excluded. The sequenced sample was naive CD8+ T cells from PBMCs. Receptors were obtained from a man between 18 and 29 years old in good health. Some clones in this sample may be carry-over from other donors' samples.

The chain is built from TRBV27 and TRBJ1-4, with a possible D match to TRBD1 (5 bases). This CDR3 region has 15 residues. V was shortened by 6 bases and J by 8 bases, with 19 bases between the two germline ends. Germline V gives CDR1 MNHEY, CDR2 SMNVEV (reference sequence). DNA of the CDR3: TGTGCCAGCAGCCCCTACACGGGACTCGTGGAAAAACTGTTTTTT. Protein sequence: CASSPYTGLVEKLFF. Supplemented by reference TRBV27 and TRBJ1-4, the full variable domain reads EAQVTQNPRYLITVTGKKLTVTCSQNMNHEYMSWYRQDPGLGLRQIYYSMNVEVTDKGDVPEGYKVSRKEKRNFPLILESPSPNQTSLYFCASSPYTGLVEKLFFGSGTQLSVL.

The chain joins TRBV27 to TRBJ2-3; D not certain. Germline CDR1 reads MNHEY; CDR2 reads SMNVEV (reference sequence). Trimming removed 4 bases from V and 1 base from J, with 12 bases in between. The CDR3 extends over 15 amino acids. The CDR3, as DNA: TGTGCCAGCAGTTGTCTCTGGTGCGGCACAGATACGCAGTATTTT. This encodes CASSCLWCGTDTQYF.

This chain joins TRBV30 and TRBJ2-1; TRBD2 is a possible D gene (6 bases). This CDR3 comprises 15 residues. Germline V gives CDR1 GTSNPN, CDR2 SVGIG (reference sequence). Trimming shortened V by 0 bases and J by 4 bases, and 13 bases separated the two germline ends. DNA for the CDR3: TGTGCCTGGAGTGTAAGGCCTAGCGAATACAATGAGCAGTTCTTC. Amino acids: CAWSVRPSEYNEQFF.

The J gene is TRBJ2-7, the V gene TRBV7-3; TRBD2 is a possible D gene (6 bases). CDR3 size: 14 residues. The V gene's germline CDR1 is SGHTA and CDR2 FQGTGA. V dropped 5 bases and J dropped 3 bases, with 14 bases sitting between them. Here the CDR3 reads CASSPMGGHYEQYF. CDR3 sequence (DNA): TGTGCCAGCAGCCCCATGGGGGGTCACTACGAGCAGTACTTC.

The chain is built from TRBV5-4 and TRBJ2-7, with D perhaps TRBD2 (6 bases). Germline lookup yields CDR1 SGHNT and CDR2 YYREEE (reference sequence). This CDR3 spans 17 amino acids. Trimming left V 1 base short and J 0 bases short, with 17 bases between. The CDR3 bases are TGTGCCAGCAGCTTGAGACGGGAGATCGTCAGCTCCTACGAGCAGTACTTC. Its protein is CASSLRREIVSSYEQYF.

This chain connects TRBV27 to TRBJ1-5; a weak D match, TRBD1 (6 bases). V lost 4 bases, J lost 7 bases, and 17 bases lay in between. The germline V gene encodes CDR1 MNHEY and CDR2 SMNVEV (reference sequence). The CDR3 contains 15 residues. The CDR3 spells CASSSGSRGGQPQHF. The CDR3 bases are TGTGCCAGCAGTTCGGGATCCAGGGGAGGACAGCCCCAGCATTTT.

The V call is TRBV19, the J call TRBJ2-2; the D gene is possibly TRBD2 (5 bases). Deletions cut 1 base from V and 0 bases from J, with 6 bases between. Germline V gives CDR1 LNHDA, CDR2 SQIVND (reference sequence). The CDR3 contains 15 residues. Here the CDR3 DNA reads TGTGCCAGTAGTATAGCCGGGGCGAACACCGGGGAGCTGTTTTTT. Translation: CASSIAGANTGELFF.

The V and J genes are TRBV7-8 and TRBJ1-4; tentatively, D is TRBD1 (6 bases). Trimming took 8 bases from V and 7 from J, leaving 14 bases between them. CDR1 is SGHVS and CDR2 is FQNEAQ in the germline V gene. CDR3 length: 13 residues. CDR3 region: CASWDKGGEKLFF. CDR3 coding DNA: TGTGCCAGCTGGGACAAAGGGGGTGAAAAACTGTTTTTT.

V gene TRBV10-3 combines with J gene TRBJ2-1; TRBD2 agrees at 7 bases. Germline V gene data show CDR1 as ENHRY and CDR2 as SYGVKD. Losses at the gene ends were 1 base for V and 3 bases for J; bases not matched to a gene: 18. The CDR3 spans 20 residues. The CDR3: CAISEFRRDGAGAGYNEQFF. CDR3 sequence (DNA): TGTGCCATCAGTGAGTTTCGACGGGACGGTGCGGGAGCCGGCTACAATGAGCAGTTCTTC.

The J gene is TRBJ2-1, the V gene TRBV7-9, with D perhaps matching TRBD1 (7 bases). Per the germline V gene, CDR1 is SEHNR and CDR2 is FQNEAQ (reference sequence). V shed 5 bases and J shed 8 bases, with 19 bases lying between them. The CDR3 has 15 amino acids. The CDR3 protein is CASSQGTPGGHEQFF. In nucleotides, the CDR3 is TGTGCCAGCAGCCAGGGGACGCCAGGGGGGCATGAGCAGTTCTTC. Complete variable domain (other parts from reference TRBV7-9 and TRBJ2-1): DTGVSQNPRHKITKRGQNVTFRCDPISEHNRLYWYRQTLGQGPEFLTYFQNEAQLEKSRLLSDRFSAERPKGSFSTLEIQRTEQGDSAMYLCASSQGTPGGHEQFFGPGTRLTVL.

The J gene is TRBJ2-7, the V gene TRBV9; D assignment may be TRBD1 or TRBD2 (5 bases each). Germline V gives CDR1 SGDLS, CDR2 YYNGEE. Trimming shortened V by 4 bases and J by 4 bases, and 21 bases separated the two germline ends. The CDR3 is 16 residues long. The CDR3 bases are TGTGCCAGCAGCTCCCAGGGTTCCGTCGGGATGTACGAGCAGTACTTC. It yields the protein CASSSQGSVGMYEQYF.

CDR3 DNA: TGTGCCAGCAGCGTAGCCGGTAGCGGGAGAGGGATCTACGAGCAGTACTTC. The encoded protein is CASSVAGSGRGIYEQYF. The chain recombines TRBV9 with TRBJ2-7; TRBD2 matches at 9 bases. The V gene end was trimmed by 0 bases and the J gene end by 3 bases; junction bases not matched to a gene: 10. In germline, CDR1 is SGDLS, CDR2 YYNGEE. The CDR3 loop spans 17 amino acids.

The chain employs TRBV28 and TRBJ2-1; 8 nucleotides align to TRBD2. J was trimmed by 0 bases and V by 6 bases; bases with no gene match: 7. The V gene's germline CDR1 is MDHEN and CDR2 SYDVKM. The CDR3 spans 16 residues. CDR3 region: CASSTLAELSYNEQFF. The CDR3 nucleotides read TGTGCCAGCAGCACACTAGCGGAGCTCTCCTACAATGAGCAGTTCTTC.

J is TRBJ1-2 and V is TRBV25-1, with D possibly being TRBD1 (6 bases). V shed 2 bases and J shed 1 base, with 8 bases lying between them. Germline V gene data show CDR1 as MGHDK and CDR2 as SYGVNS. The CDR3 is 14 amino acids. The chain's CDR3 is CASSEGTFNYGYTF. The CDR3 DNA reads TGTGCCAGCAGTGAAGGGACATTTAACTATGGCTACACCTTC.

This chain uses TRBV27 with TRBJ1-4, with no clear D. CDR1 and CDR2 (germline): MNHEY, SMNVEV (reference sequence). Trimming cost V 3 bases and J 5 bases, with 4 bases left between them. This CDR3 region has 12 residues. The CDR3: CASSFLNEKLFF. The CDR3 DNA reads TGTGCCAGCAGTTTCCTAAATGAAAAACTGTTTTTT.

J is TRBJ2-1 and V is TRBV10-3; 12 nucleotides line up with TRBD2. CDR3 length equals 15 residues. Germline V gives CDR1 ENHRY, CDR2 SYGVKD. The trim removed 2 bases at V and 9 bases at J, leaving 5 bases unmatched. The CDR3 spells CAISERLAGVGEQFF. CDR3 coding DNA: TGTGCCATCAGTGAGCGACTAGCGGGAGTGGGTGAGCAGTTCTTC.

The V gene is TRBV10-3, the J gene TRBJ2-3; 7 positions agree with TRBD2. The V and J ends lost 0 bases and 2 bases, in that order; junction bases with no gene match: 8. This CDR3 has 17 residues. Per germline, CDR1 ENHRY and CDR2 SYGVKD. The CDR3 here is CAISESGGSGDTDTQYF. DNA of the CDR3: TGTGCCATCAGTGAGTCTGGCGGGAGCGGTGACACAGATACGCAGTATTTT.

CDR3 nucleotides: TGTGCCAGCAGCATCTTAGCGGGAGGCCTCTACGAGCAGTACTTC. Protein product: CASSILAGGLYEQYF. The gene calls are TRBV7-2 and TRBJ2-7; TRBD2 matches 10 bases. The CDR3 has 15 amino acids. Losses at the gene ends were 5 bases for V and 3 bases for J; bases not matched to a gene: 7. Looked up from germline, CDR1 is SGHTA and CDR2 is FQGNSA.

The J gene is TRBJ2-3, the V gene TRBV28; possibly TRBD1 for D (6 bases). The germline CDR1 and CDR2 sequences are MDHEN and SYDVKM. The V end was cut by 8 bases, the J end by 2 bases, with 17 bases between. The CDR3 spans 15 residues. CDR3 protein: CASGQTPALTDTQYF. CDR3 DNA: TGTGCCAGCGGACAGACACCGGCCCTCACAGATACGCAGTATTTT.

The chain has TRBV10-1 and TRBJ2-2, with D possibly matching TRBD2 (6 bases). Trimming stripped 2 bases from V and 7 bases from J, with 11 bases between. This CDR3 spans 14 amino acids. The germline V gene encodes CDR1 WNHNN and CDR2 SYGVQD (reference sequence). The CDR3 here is CASSERAGFGELFF. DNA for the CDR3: TGCGCCAGCAGTGAGAGGGCGGGGTTCGGGGAGCTGTTTTTT.

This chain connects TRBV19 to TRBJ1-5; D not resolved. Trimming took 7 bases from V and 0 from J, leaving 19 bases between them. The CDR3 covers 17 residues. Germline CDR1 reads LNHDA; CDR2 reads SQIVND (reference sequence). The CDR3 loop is CASISWGDFYSNQPQHF. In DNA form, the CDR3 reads TGTGCCAGTATTTCTTGGGGAGATTTCTATAGCAATCAGCCCCAGCATTTT.

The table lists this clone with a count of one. CDR3 sequence reads: CASSLLGGAQARELFF. CDR3 sequence (DNA): TGTGCCAGCAGCCTCCTCGGAGGGGCGCAGGCGAGGGAGCTGTTTTTT. The chain carries TRBV7-9 and TRBJ2-2, with a tentative D call TRBD2 (6 bases). V was clipped by 5 bases and J by 9 bases, with 22 bases between them. CDR1 is SEHNR and CDR2 is FQNEAQ in the germline V gene (reference sequence). This CDR3 has 16 amino acids.

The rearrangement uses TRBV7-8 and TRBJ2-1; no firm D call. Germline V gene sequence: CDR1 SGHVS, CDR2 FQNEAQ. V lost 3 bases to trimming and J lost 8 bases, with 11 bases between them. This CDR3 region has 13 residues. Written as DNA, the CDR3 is TGTGCCAGCAGCTTCGGGCGTAATGATGAGCAGTTCTTC. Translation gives CASSFGRNDEQFF.

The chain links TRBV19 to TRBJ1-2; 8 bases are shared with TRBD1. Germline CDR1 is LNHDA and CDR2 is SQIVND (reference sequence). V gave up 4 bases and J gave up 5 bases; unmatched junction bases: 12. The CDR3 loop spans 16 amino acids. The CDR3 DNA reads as TGTGCCAGTAGTAGATCGTACAGGGGGGAATGGTATGGCTACACCTTC. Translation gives CASSRSYRGEWYGYTF.

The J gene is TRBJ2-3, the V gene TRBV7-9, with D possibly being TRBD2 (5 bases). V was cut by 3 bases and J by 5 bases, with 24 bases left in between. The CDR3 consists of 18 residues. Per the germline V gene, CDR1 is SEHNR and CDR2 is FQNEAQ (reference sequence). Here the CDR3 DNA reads TGTGCCAGCAGCTTCCCACCGACTATGGCGGGTGGTTTAGATACGCAGTATTTT. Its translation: CASSFPPTMAGGLDTQYF.

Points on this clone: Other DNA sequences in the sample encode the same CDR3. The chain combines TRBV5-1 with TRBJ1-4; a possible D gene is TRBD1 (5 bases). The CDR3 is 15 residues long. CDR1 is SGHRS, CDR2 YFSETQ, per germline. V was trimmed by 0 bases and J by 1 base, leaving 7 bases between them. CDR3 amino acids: CASSLAGVTNEKLFF. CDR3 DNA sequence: TGCGCCAGCAGCTTGGCGGGGGTAACTAATGAAAAACTGTTTTTT.

The CDR3 region has the DNA TGCGCCAGCAGCCCAGGGACGGACAGTCTCTACGAGCAGTACTTC. This gives the protein CASSPGTDSLYEQYF. This sequence joins TRBV4-1 and TRBJ2-7, with D possibly matching TRBD1 (6 bases). The V and J ends lost 4 bases and 3 bases respectively, with 16 bases between them. This CDR3 has 15 amino acids. Germline CDR1 and CDR2: MGHRA and YSYEKL.